The 8 T cell receptor beta chains below all came from one sample that was sequenced in a study of blood T cell repertoires in COVID-19. The assay was immunoSEQ multiplex PCR, and TCRdb's table has in-frame clones only and misses some. The sample records 250,000 to 300,000 clones, approximately 85% being singletons. The sample comprised PBMCs or T cells enriched from blood (not recorded which). These receptors all stem from a woman aged 30 to 39 who had recovered from COVID-19.

The chain couples TRBV7-3 to TRBJ2-6, with 9 nucleotides matching TRBD2. Per the germline V gene, CDR1 is SGHTA and CDR2 is FQGTGA. Unmatched junction bases numbered 8, after V lost 5 bases and J lost 0 bases. The CDR3 consists of 18 residues. Written as DNA, the CDR3 is TGTGCCAGCAGCACCATAGCGGGGGTGCTCTCTGGGGCCAACGTCCTGACTTTC. Its protein product is CASSTIAGVLSGANVLTF.

This chain connects TRBV5-6 to TRBJ2-2; 7 nucleotides agree with TRBD1. CDR1 is SGHDT and CDR2 is YYEEEE in the germline V gene. With 1 base clipped from V and 1 base from J, the junction kept 7 bases outside the gene matches. This CDR3 has 17 amino acids. In nucleotides, the CDR3 is TGTGCCAGCAGCTTGCCAGGCAGGGGGAAGAACACCGGGGAGCTGTTTTTT. Amino acids: CASSLPGRGKNTGELFF.

The chain employs TRBV5-8 and TRBJ2-6; no clear D. The V end lost 1 base, the J end lost 0 bases, and 8 bases lay between the germline ends. This CDR3 has 16 residues. From germline, CDR1 is SGHTS and CDR2 YDEGEE. The CDR3 protein is CASSLWALSGANVLTF. For the CDR3, the DNA is TGTGCCAGCAGCTTGTGGGCCCTCTCTGGGGCCAACGTCCTGACTTTC.

The rearrangement joins TRBV5-1 to TRBJ2-1; possibly TRBD2 for D (5 bases). Germline CDR1 and CDR2: SGHRS and YFSETQ. Trimming stripped 2 bases from V and 7 bases from J, with 10 bases between. The CDR3 runs 13 residues. The CDR3 sequence is CASSFYSENEQFF. The CDR3 coding sequence is TGCGCCAGCAGCTTTTATAGCGAGAATGAGCAGTTCTTC.

This clone has more than one count but fewer than ten. The gene calls are TRBV5-1 and TRBJ1-1, with D possibly being TRBD1 (5 bases). The germline CDR1 and CDR2 sequences are SGHRS and YFSETQ. The ends were cut back, 0 bases at V and 6 bases at J, with 15 bases in the middle. The CDR3 is made up of 15 amino acids. CDR3 nucleotide sequence: TGCGCCAGCAGCTTGGGCGACCAATGGGGCTCTGAAGCTTTCTTT. Translation: CASSLGDQWGSEAFF.

V and J are TRBV7-3 and TRBJ1-2; 7 bases align to TRBD1. V lost 0 bases and J lost 6; bases outside the gene matches: 4. The CDR3 runs to 14 residues. The germline V gene has CDR1 SGHTA and CDR2 FQGTGA. CDR3: CASSLTNRGDGYTF. The CDR3 coding sequence is TGTGCCAGCAGCTTAACGAACAGGGGTGATGGCTACACCTTC.

The chain employs TRBV27 and TRBJ1-6, with a possible D match to TRBD1 (6 bases). The V gene lost 2 bases and the J gene lost 10 bases, with 15 bases spanning the gap. The CDR3 totals 15 residues. Germline CDR1 MNHEY, CDR2 SMNVEV (reference sequence). In nucleotides, the CDR3 is TGTGCCAGCAGTTTAGGGGGGGGCACTGGGTCACCCCTCCACTTT. Translating it yields CASSLGGGTGSPLHF.

V and J are TRBV24-1 and TRBJ2-7; no firm D call. The CDR3 covers 13 residues. V lost 3 bases to trimming and J lost 1 base, with 6 bases between them. Germline V gene sequence: CDR1 KGHDR, CDR2 SFDVKD. CDR3 residues: CATSDPNSYEQYF. DNA of the CDR3: TGTGCCACCAGTGATCCTAATTCCTACGAGCAGTACTTC.